This is a list of T cell receptor beta chains from one sample in a study of graft-versus-host responses after intestinal transplantation. Method: immunoSEQ multiplex PCR; TCRdb's copy keeps in-frame clones and lacks some. The sample contains about 59,000 clones, around 92% of which appear only once. No cognate antigen is known for these TCRs. The sequencing used unstimulated CD4+ T cells sorted from spleen or lymph node cells, collected before transplant. The receptors come from a human donor who was the organ donor for an intestinal transplant. The CDR3 runs from the conserved cysteine through the conserved F or W. A D gene is named only where the DNA matches it firmly. Where a row states a size, it is once, few, many or the class of an expanded clone; other rows omit it.

clone_size j_call d_call v_call cdr3_aa cdr3_nt
- TRBJ1-5 - TRBV10-3 CAISEGGSNQPQHF TGTGCCATCAGTGAAGGGGGTAGCAATCAGCCCCAGCATTTT
- TRBJ1-6 TRBD1 TRBV7-9 CARPTGDFSPLHF TGTGCCAGACCGACAGGGGACTTTTCACCCCTCCACTTT
- TRBJ1-2 TRBD1 TRBV30 CAWKTGDNYGYTF TGTGCCTGGAAGACAGGGGACAACTATGGCTACACCTTC
- TRBJ2-4 - TRBV6-1 CASSGGTKNIQYF TGTGCCAGCAGTGGAGGGACCAAAAACATTCAGTACTTC
once TRBJ2-3 TRBD2 TRBV10-3 CAISDQRGGTDTQYF TGTGCCATCAGTGACCAGCGGGGGGGTACAGATACGCAGTATTTT
once TRBJ1-1 TRBD1 TRBV30 CAWTKGQLNTEAFF TGTGCCTGGACGAAGGGACAGTTGAACACTGAAGCTTTCTTT
- TRBJ1-4 - TRBV19 CASSRTVTNEKLFF TGTGCCAGTAGCAGGACAGTGACTAATGAAAAACTGTTTTTT
- TRBJ1-5 - TRBV21-1 CASSISRGIQPQHF TGTGCCAGCAGCATTTCAAGGGGGATTCAGCCCCAGCATTTT
- TRBJ2-7 - TRBV30 CAWSVTAGPYEQYF TGTGCCTGGAGTGTAACTGCCGGGCCGTACGAGCAGTACTTC
once TRBJ2-5 TRBD1 TRBV9 CASSVNVFTGGETQYF TGTGCCAGCAGCGTAAACGTATTTACAGGGGGAGAGACCCAGTACTTC
- TRBJ2-6 - TRBV9 CASSVGTGNSGANVLTF TGTGCCAGCAGCGTAGGGACGGGTAACTCTGGGGCCAACGTCCTGACTTTC
- TRBJ2-2 TRBD2 TRBV4-2 CASSQAQRGVNTGELFF TGTGCCAGCAGCCAAGCCCAGCGGGGGGTGAACACCGGGGAGCTGTTTTTT
- TRBJ1-6 - TRBV7-3 CASSFGARDSPLHF TGTGCCAGCAGCTTTGGGGCCAGGGATTCACCCCTCCACTTT
- TRBJ2-7 - TRBV11-3 CALRRQRIYEQYF TGTGCCCTACGGAGGCAGCGGATCTACGAGCAGTACTTC
- TRBJ1-3 - TRBV6-5 CASSFERGTGVGTIYF TGTGCCAGCAGTTTTGAAAGAGGGACCGGGGTTGGCACCATATATTTT
- TRBJ1-1 TRBD1 TRBV12-5 CASGNRGTEAFF TGTGCTAGTGGGAACAGGGGGACTGAAGCTTTCTTT
once TRBJ1-1 - TRBV27 CASSRRDIAEAKAFF TGTGCCAGCAGTCGTAGGGATATCGCCGAAGCGAAAGCTTTCTTT
- TRBJ2-3 - TRBV6-1 CASNGIDTQYF TGTGCCAGCAACGGTATAGATACGCAGTATTTT
- TRBJ2-3 - TRBV7-2 CASSRPGQGGGTQYF TGTGCCAGCAGCCGCCCCGGGCAGGGGGGCGGTACGCAGTATTTT
- TRBJ2-4 - TRBV21-1 CASSKGGGDKNIQYF TGTGCCAGCAGCAAAGGGGGAGGTGACAAAAACATTCAGTACTTC
- TRBJ2-3 - TRBV20-1 CSAGSTDTQYF TGCAGTGCCGGAAGCACAGATACGCAGTATTTT
once TRBJ2-7 - TRBV6-5 CASSPRGNEQYF TGTGCCAGCAGTCCAAGGGGTAACGAGCAGTACTTC
- TRBJ2-5 TRBD2 TRBV5-4 CASSLRLAGEETQYF TGTGCCAGCAGCTTGAGGCTAGCGGGGGAGGAGACCCAGTACTTC
- TRBJ2-3 - TRBV14 CASSQDPSVVPDTQYF TGTGCCAGCAGCCAGGACCCCAGCGTAGTCCCAGATACGCAGTATTTT
- TRBJ2-3 TRBD2 TRBV5-1 CASSPERGGLYTQYF TGCGCCAGCAGCCCTGAGCGGGGGGGCCTCTATACGCAGTATTTT
- TRBJ2-1 TRBD2 TRBV7-3 CASSLKGGLAGSSYNEQFF TGTGCCAGCAGCTTAAAGGGCGGACTAGCGGGTAGTTCCTACAATGAGCAGTTCTTC
- TRBJ1-2 - TRBV5-4 CASSLQDKGYTF TGTGCCAGCAGCTTGCAGGACAAAGGCTACACCTTC
- TRBJ2-4 - TRBV5-1 CASSLDPRAKNIQYF TGCGCCAGCAGCTTAGACCCGAGAGCCAAAAACATTCAGTACTTC
- TRBJ2-7 - TRBV7-2 CASSLLPSSYEQYF TGTGCCAGCAGCTTACTCCCTAGCTCCTACGAGCAGTACTTC
- TRBJ1-4 TRBD1 TRBV5-1 CASRAGQGAANEKLFF TGCGCCAGCAGAGCTGGACAGGGGGCGGCTAATGAAAAACTGTTTTTT
- TRBJ2-5 - TRBV21-1 CASSRSGGGTIDQETQYF TGTGCCAGCAGCAGGTCGGGTGGGGGGACGATCGACCAAGAGACCCAGTACTTC
- TRBJ2-1 - TRBV11-2 CASSLGLYNEQFF TGTGCCAGCAGCCTCGGACTATACAATGAGCAGTTCTTC
once TRBJ1-1 - TRBV9 CASSETDMNTEAFF TGTGCCAGCAGCGAGACGGATATGAACACTGAAGCTTTCTTT
- TRBJ1-2 - TRBV21-1 CASSNFRVGTGYGYTF TGTGCCAGCAGCAATTTTCGAGTCGGGACAGGCTATGGCTACACCTTC
- TRBJ1-2 TRBD1 TRBV11-2 CASSLDLGQGLNYGYTF TGTGCCAGCAGCTTAGATTTGGGACAGGGTCTTAACTATGGCTACACCTTC
- TRBJ2-7 TRBD1 TRBV6-1 CASRDRFAYEQYF TGTGCCAGCAGGGACAGGTTTGCCTACGAGCAGTACTTC
- TRBJ1-1 - TRBV30 CAWRDRNTEAFF TGTGCCTGGAGGGACAGGAACACTGAAGCTTTCTTT
once TRBJ1-5 - TRBV11-3 CARQPQHF TGTGCCAGGCAGCCCCAGCATTTT
- TRBJ2-5 - TRBV5-6 CASSFDRTQYF TGTGCCAGCAGCTTTGACAGGACCCAGTACTTC
- TRBJ2-3 TRBD2 TRBV9 CASSVAGRGLAGLDTQYF TGTGCCAGCAGCGTAGCAGGAAGAGGGCTAGCGGGGTTAGATACGCAGTATTTT
- TRBJ2-2 TRBD2 TRBV7-2 CASTFRLADTGELFF TGTGCCAGCACCTTCAGACTAGCGGACACCGGGGAGCTGTTTTTT
- TRBJ2-3 - TRBV29-1 CSVPRTVTDTQYF TGCAGCGTTCCCCGGACAGTGACGGATACGCAGTATTTT
- TRBJ2-1 - TRBV5-6 CASSRRPSIGHEQFF TGTGCCAGCAGCAGGAGGCCTAGCATCGGCCATGAGCAGTTCTTC
- TRBJ2-1 - TRBV18 CASSPPQEAGKRNEQFF TGTGCCAGCTCACCACCCCAAGAAGCCGGGAAGAGGAATGAGCAGTTCTTC
- TRBJ2-3 - TRBV7-8 CASRTRFTDTQYF TGTGCCAGCAGGACTAGGTTCACAGATACGCAGTATTTT
- TRBJ2-7 - TRBV7-2 CASSLSSYEQYF TGTGCCAGCAGCCTCAGCTCCTACGAGCAGTACTTC
few TRBJ1-1 TRBD1 TRBV5-4 CASRRQGALNTEAFF TGTGCCAGCAGGCGGCAGGGGGCCTTGAACACTGAAGCTTTCTTT
- TRBJ1-2 - TRBV29-1 CSVEDGYTF TGCAGCGTTGAAGATGGCTACACCTTC
few TRBJ2-2 - TRBV4-3 CASSRDPFTGELFF TGCGCCAGCAGCAGGGACCCCTTCACCGGGGAGCTGTTTTTT